This entry features one T cell receptor beta chain sequence. Its matching antigen is unknown. Cell sorting via CD45RO/CCR7/CD25/CD127/CD95/CD27 was performed to obtain CD4+ naive, central memory, regulatory and stem cell-like memory cells. The data originate from a study of beta chain features in type 1 diabetes. The study's findings and limits: PCR might preferentially amplify shorter templates, equally in patients and controls. In type 1 diabetes patients, VDJ junctions had fewer insertions; deletions at these junctions were more frequent. Moderately but significantly shorter TCRB CDR3s were found in Type 1 diabetes patients in all four CD4+ subsets.

Expressed TCRB transcripts got sequenced, as all isolated RNA was reverse transcribed. Assay: immunoSEQ multiplex PCR; the TCRdb copy retains only in-frame clones and omits some. The repertoire includes 600,000 or so clones, roughly 12% of them detected once, and 0.09% to 0.15% sits in the top ten. This sequence was found in a man aged 30 to 39 with type 1 diabetes. The sequenced material came from naive CD4+ T cells from blood.

The DNA of the CDR3 is TGTGCCAGCAGCTTTTGGGGGGCGCGGGAGCAGTACTTC. Residues: CASSFWGAREQYF. This chain joins TRBV5-4 and TRBJ2-7, with D perhaps given as TRBD1 or TRBD2 (6 bases each). Germline-derived CDR1 and CDR2 are SGHNT and YYREEE (reference sequence). This CDR3 is built from 13 residues. V dropped 2 bases and J dropped 7 bases, with 13 bases sitting between them.